The sequence of this TCR beta chain was determined in a study of beta chain features in type 1 diabetes. Broader study findings: Short templates might get an advantage during PCR, and this would be equal in patients and controls. In all four CD4+ subsets, TCRB CDR3 length was significantly, moderately reduced in type 1 diabetes. For patients, the naive, central memory and Treg TCRB repertoires appeared more alike than for healthy donors.

Every bit of the isolated RNA underwent reverse transcription, so sequencing read expressed TCRB transcripts. Method: immunoSEQ multiplex PCR; TCRdb's copy keeps in-frame clones and lacks some. The sample contains approximately 150,000 clones, 10% to 15% of which appear only once. In regard to this clone: The antigen is undetermined.

Sorting based on CD45RO/CCR7/CD25/CD127/CD95/CD27 separated CD4+ naive, central memory, regulatory and stem cell-like memory cells. Germline-derived CDR1 and CDR2 are MNHEY and SMNVEV (reference sequence). CDR3 size: 17 residues. The trim removed 5 bases at V and 0 bases at J, leaving 8 bases unmatched. The chain has TRBV27 and TRBJ2-3; 10 bases align to TRBD2. This TCR came from a man younger than 30 with type 1 diabetes. The specimen was central memory CD4+ T cells from blood. In DNA, the CDR3 is TGTGCCAGCAGTCCGTCTAGCGGGGGCTACAGCACAGATACGCAGTATTTT. This gives the protein CASSPSSGGYSTDTQYF.